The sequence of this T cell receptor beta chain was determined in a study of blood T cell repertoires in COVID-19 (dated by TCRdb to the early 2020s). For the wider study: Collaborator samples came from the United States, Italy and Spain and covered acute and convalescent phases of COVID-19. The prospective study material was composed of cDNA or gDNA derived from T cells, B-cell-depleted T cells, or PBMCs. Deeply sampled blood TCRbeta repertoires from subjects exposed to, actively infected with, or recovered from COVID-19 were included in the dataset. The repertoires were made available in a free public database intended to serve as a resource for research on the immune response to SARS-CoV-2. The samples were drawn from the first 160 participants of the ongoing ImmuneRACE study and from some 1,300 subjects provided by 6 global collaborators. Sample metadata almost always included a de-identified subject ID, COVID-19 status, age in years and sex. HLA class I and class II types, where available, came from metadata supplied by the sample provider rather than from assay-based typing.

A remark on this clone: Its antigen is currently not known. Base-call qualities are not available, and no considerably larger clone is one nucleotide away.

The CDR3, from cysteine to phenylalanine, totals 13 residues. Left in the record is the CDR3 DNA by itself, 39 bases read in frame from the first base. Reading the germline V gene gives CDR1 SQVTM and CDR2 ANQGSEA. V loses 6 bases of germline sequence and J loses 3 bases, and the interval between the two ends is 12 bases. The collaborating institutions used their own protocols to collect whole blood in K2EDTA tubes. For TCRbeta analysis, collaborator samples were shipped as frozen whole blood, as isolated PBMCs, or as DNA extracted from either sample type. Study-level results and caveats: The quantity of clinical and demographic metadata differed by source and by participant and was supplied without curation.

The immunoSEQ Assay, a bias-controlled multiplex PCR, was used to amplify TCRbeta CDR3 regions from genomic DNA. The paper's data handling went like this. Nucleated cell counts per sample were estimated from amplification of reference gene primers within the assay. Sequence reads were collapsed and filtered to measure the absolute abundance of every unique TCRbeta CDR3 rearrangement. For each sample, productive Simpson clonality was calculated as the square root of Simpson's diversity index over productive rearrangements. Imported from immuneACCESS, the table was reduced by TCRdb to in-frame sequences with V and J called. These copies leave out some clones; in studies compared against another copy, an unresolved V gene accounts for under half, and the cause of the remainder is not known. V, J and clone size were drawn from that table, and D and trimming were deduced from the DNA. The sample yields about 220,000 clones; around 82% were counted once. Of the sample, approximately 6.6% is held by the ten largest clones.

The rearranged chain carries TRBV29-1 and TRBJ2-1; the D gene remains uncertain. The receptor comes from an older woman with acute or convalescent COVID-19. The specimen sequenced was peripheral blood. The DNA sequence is TGCAGCGTGCATACGCGCCTCTACAATGAGCAGTTCTTC. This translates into CSVHTRLYNEQFF.